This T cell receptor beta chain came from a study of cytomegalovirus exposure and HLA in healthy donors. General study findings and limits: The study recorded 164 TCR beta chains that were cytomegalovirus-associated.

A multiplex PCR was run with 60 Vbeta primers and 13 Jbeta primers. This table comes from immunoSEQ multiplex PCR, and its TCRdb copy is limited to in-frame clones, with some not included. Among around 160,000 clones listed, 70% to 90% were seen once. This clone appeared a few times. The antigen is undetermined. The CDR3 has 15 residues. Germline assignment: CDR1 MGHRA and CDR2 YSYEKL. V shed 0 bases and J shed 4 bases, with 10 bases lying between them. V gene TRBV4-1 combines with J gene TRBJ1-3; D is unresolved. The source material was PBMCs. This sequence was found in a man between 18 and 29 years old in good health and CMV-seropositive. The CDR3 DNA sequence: TGCGCCAGCAGCCAAGAAGACTTTGTAGGAAACACCATATATTTT. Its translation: CASSQEDFVGNTIYF.